This record concerns one TCR beta chain sequence. The repertoire was sequenced with immunoSEQ multiplex PCR; TCRdb's copy has only in-frame clones and lacks some. The sample includes approximately 500,000 clones, nearly 90% of them seen just once. The data were taken from a study of blood T cell repertoires in COVID-19. The wider study: Collection of acute and convalescent COVID-19 samples took place in the United States, Italy and Spain. Sources were T cells, B-cell-depleted T cells, or PBMCs; the material itself was cDNA or gDNA.

With 2 bases removed from V and 4 bases from J, the gap between germline ends came to 11 bases. The CDR3 has 13 amino acids. Germline loops: CDR1 GTSNPN, CDR2 SVGIG (reference sequence). Enrolment of Seattle patients took place during active infection, and they were followed longitudinally. This chain joins TRBV30 and TRBJ1-2; TRBD1 is a possible D gene (6 bases). Material: peripheral blood. This sequence originates from a man between 18 and 29 years old with COVID-19, enrolled during active disease. CDR3 sequence (DNA): TGTGCCTGGAGTCGGGGCAGGGGCTATGGCTACACCTTC. Its protein is CAWSRGRGYGYTF.